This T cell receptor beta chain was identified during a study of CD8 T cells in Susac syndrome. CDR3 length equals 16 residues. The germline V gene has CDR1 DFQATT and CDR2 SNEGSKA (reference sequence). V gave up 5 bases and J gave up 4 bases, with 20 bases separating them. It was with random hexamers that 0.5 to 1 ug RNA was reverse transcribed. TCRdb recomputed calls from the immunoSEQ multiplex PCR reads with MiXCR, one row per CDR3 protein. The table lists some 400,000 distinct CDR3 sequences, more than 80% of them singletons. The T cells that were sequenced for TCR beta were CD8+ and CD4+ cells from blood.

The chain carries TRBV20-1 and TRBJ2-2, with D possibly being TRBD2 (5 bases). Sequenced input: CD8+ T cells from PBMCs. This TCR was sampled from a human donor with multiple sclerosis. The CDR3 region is CSADRETQLGTGELFF. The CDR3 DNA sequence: TGCAGTGCTGATAGGGAGACCCAGCTCGGCACCGGGGAGCTGTTTTTT.